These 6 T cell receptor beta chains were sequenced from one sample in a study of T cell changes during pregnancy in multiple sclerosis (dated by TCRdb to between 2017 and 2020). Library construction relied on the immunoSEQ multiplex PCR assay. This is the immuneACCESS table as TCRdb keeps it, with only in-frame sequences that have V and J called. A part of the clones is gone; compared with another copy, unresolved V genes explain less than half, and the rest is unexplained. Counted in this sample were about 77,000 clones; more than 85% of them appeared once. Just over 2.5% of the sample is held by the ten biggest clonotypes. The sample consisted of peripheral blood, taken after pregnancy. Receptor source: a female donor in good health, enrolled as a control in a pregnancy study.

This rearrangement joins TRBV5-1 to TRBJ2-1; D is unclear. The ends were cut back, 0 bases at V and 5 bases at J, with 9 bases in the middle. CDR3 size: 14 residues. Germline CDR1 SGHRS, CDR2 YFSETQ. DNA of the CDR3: TGCGCCAGCAGCTTGGCTCCCCAGGACAATGAGCAGTTCTTC. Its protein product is CASSLAPQDNEQFF.

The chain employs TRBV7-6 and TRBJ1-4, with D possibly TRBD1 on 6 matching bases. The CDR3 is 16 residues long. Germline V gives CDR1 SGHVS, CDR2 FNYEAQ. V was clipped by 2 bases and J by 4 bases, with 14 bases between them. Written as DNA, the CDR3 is TGTGCCAGCAGCTTACCGAAACAGGGTGGTAATGAAAAACTGTTTTTT. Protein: CASSLPKQGGNEKLFF.

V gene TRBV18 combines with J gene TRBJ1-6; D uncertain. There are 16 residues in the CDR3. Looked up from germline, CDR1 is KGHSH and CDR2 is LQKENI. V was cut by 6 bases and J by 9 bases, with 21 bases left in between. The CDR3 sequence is CASSHFSGMSGSPLHF. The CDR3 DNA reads TGTGCCAGCTCCCATTTTTCGGGAATGAGCGGTTCACCCCTCCACTTT.

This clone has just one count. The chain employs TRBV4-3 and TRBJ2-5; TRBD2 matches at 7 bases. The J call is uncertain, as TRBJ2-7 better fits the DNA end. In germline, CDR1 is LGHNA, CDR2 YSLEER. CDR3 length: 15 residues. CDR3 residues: CASSPRPRGGYEQYF. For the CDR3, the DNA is TGCGCCAGCAGCCCCCGCCCGCGGGGAGGGTACGAGCAGTACTTC.

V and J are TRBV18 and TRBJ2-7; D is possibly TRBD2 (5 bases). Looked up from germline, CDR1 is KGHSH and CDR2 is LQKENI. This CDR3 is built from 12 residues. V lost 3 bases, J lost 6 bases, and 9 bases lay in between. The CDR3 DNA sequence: TGTGCCAGCTCACCGAGGGAGAGCGAGCAGTACTTC. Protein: CASSPRESEQYF. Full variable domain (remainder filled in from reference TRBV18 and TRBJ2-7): NAGVMQNPRHLVRRRGQEARLRCSPMKGHSHVYWYRQLPEEGLKFMVYLQKENIIDESGMPKERFSAEFPKEGPSILRIQQVVRGDSAAYFCASSPRESEQYFGPGTRLTVT.

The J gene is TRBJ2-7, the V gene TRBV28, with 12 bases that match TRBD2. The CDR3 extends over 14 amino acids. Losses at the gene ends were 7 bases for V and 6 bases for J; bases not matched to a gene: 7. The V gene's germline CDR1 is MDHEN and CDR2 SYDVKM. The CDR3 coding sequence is TGTGCCAGCACTAGACTAGCGGGAGTCGGCGAGCAGTACTTC. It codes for CASTRLAGVGEQYF.